This T cell receptor (beta chain) is from a study of control samples from healthy donors and cancer patients. This CDR3 spans 14 amino acids. The germline V gene has CDR1 LGHDT and CDR2 YNNKEL (reference sequence). J lost 7 bases, V lost 4 bases, and 6 bases had no gene match. TCRdb's table, derived via immunoSEQ multiplex PCR, lists solely in-frame clones and lacks some. The sample comprises about 120,000 clones, about 91% of which are singletons, and 3.4% rests with the top ten. The chain is built from TRBV3-1 (or the pseudogene TRBV3-2) and TRBJ2-5, with TRBD2 identical over 10 bases. This TCR came from a man aged 35-49 years in good health. The sequenced sample was blood. CDR3 DNA: TGTGCCAGCAGCCCCGGGACTAGCGTAGGGACCCAGTACTTC. Residues: CASSPGTSVGTQYF.